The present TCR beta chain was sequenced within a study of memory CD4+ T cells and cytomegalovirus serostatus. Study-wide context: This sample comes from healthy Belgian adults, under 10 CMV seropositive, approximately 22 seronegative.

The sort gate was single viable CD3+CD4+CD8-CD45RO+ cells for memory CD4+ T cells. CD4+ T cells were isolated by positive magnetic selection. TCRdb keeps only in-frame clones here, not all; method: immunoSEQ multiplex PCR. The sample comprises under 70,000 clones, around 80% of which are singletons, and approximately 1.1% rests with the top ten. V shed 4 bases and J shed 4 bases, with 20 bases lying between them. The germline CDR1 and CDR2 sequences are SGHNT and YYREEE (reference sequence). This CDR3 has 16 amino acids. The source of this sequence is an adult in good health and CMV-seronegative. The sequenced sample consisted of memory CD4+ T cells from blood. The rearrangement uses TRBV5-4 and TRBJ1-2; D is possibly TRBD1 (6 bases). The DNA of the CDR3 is TGTGCCAGCAGCCACGCAGGGGCTCCCAGTGGCTATGGCTACACCTTC. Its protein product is CASSHAGAPSGYGYTF.